The present TCR beta chain was sequenced within a study of shared clonotypes between healthy human individuals. General observations from the study: Estimated richness was generally greater in naive than memory subsets. Clonotypes shared by all four sorted-subset donors had higher generation probabilities than non-shared clonotypes.

Assay: immunoSEQ multiplex PCR; the TCRdb copy retains only in-frame clones and omits some. This sample yields roughly 220,000 clones, of which over 50% are seen a single time; 8.5% to 14% belongs to the top ten. The study separated CD4+ cells into CD45RA+ naive and CD45RA-negative memory subsets. Worth noting for this clone: The antigen is undetermined.

V lost 6 bases and J lost 6; bases outside the gene matches: 5. Germline loops: CDR1 MNHNY, CDR2 SVGAGI (reference sequence). This CDR3 has 15 residues. The TCR was taken from a man aged 25 to 40 in good health. The chain recombines TRBV6-6 with TRBJ2-1, with TRBD2 matching over 13 bases. The sample was memory CD4+ T cells sorted from blood. The sample's subset: CD45RA-negative fraction. The CDR3 nucleotides read TGTGCCAGCAGACGGACTAGCGGGAGACCCAATGAGCAGTTCTTC. The encoded protein is CASRRTSGRPNEQFF.